The sequence of this TCR beta chain was determined in a study of tumor-infiltrating lymphocytes in primary liver carcinoma. Across the whole study: Sample yields, roughly 3.5 to 8 million productive TCRbeta reads, were similar across the tissue types.

TCR beta cDNA was reverse-transcribed from around 0.55 ug of total RNA. The reaction used a constant-region primer and ProtoScript II reverse transcriptase. Three rounds of nested multiplex PCR with slightly modified ARM-PCR produced TCR beta libraries. TRBV1-TRBV30 forward primers and a C-beta reverse primer were used in the first two PCR rounds, which each ran for about 10 cycles. TCRdb re-called the multiplex PCR reads through MiXCR, storing one row per CDR3 protein. The data contain 95,000 to 150,000 distinct CDR3 sequences, 55% to 70% of them singletons. The CDR3 loop spans 16 amino acids. V lost 1 base to trimming and J lost 0 bases, with 11 bases between them. The germline CDR1 and CDR2 sequences are SGHVS and FQNEAQ. This clonotype was detected many times. Its antigen is not identified. Whole-study findings and limits: The overlap of tumor-adjacent and tumor-blood pairs was smaller than that of tumor region pairs.

Without any cell sorting, roughly 20-32 mg of bulk tissue yielded co-extracted RNA and DNA. This clonotype originated in a woman in her sixties or seventies with primary liver carcinoma and hepatitis B virus infection. V and J are TRBV7-8 and TRBJ2-3; D tentatively reads TRBD1 or TRBD2 (6 bases each). Sequenced sample: tumor-adjacent normal liver tissue. CDR3 region: CASSLGLGGSTDTQYF. For the CDR3, the DNA is TGTGCCAGCAGCTTAGGACTAGGGGGGAGCACAGATACGCAGTATTTT.